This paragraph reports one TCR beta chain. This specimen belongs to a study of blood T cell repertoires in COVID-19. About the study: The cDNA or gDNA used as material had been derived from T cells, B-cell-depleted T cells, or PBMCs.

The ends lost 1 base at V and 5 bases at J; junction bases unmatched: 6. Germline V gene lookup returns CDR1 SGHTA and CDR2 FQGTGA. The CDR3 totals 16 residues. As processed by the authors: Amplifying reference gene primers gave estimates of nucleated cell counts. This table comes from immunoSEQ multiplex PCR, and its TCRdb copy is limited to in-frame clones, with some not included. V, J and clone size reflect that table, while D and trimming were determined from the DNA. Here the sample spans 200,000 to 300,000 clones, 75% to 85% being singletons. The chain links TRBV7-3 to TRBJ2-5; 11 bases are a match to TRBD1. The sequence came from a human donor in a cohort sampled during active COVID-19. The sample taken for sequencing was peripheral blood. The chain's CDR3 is CASSLNGQGAGETQYF. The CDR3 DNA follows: TGTGCCAGCAGCTTAAACGGACAGGGGGCAGGGGAGACCCAGTACTTC. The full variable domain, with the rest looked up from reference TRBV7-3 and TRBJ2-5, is GAGVSQTPSNKVTEKGKYVELRCDPISGHTALYWYRQSLGQGPEFLIYFQGTGAADDSGLPNDRFFAVRPEGSVSTLKIQRTERGDSAVYLCASSLNGQGAGETQYFGPGTRLLVL.